This T cell receptor (beta chain) emerged from a study of CD8+ T cells in alopecia areata. Study at large: It was oral tofacitinib, at 5 to 10 mg twice daily, that treated patients received. Treatment ran 6 to 18 months, with 6 months of follow-up afterward.

Findings and caveats of the study: TCR sharing was clearer in mice than between patients, perhaps partly owing to patient HLA diversity.

This clone was counted many times. The antigen is undetermined. Sequencing used cDNA as its template, made by extracting RNA and reverse transcribing it. TCRdb keeps only in-frame clones here, not all; method: immunoSEQ multiplex PCR. The sample includes roughly 140,000 clones, around 55% of them seen just once. Trimming cost V 6 bases and J 4 bases; bases outside gene matches: 12. The CDR3 runs 16 residues. Germline V CDR1 and CDR2: SEHNR, FQNEAQ (reference sequence). The chain joins TRBV7-9 to TRBJ2-1, with 7 bases aligning to TRBD2. Sample: CD8+ T cells sorted from blood, taken at week 0. The clonotype was recovered from a human donor with alopecia areata. The CDR3 coding sequence is TGTGCCAGCAGTTTATTTCTAGCGGAAGAATACAATGAGCAGTTCTTC. Translated: CASSLFLAEEYNEQFF.